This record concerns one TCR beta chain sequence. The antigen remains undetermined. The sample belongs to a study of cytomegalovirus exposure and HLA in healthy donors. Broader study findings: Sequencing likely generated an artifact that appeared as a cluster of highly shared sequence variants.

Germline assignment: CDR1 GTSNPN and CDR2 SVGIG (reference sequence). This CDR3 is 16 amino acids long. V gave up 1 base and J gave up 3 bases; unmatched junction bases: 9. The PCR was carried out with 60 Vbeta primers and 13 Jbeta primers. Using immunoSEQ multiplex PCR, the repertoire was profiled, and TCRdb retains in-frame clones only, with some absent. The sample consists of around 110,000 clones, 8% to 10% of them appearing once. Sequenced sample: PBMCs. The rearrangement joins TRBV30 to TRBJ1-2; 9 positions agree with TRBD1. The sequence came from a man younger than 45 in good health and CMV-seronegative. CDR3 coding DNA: TGTGCCTGGAGTGGCCGGCACAGGGGGCGCGACTATGGCTACACCTTC. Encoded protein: CAWSGRHRGRDYGYTF.